Reported below is one T cell receptor beta chain. These data belong to a study of T cell responses to AZD1222 COVID-19 vaccine. Germline-derived CDR1 and CDR2 are SGHRS and YFSETQ. The V end was cut by 4 bases, the J end by 7 bases, with 18 bases between. CDR3 length equals 15 residues. Assay: immunoSEQ multiplex PCR; the TCRdb copy retains only in-frame clones and omits some. The data contain over 75,000 clones, 80% to 90% of them singletons. Material: peripheral blood, obtained 28 days after the second AZD1222 dose. The chain joins TRBV5-1 to TRBJ2-1; the D gene is possibly TRBD2 (6 bases). This clonotype was obtained from an adult who received the AZD1222 COVID-19 vaccine. CDR3 in amino acids: CASSTAGTGGNEQFF. The CDR3 DNA sequence: TGCGCCAGCAGCACGGCCGGGACTGGGGGTAATGAGCAGTTCTTC. The entire variable domain, with the rest obtained from reference TRBV5-1 and TRBJ2-1, is as follows: KAGVTQTPRYLIKTRGQQVTLSCSPISGHRSVSWYQQTPGQGLQFLFEYFSETQRNKGNFPGRFSGRQFSNSRSEMNVSTLELGDSALYLCASSTAGTGGNEQFFGPGTRLTVL.